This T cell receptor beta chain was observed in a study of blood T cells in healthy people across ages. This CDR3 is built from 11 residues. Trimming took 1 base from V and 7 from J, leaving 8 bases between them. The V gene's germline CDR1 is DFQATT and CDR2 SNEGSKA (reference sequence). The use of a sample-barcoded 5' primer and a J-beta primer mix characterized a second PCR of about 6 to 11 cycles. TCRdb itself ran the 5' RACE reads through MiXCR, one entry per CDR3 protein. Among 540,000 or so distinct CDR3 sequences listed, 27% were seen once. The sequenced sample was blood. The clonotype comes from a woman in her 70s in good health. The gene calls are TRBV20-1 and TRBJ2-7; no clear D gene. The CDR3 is CSARGALEQYF. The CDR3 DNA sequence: TGCAGTGCTAGAGGGGCCCTGGAGCAGTACTTC.